These 15 T cell receptor beta chains originate from one sample sequenced in a study of radiotherapy plus CTLA-4 blockade in lung cancer. The repertoire was sequenced with immunoSEQ multiplex PCR; TCRdb's copy has only in-frame clones and lacks some. Among 43,000 or so clones listed, 73% were seen once. The sequencing here drew on peripheral blood, taken from a patient treated with radiotherapy plus ipilimumab. These receptors were obtained from a human donor with non-small cell lung cancer who had a complete response to radiotherapy plus ipilimumab.

The sample holds a few counts of this clone. This sequence joins TRBV15 and TRBJ2-5; TRBD2 matches at 8 bases. The J call may be faulty, since TRBJ2-7 better matches the DNA end. Germline CDR1 reads LNHNV; CDR2 reads YYDKDF (reference sequence). CDR3 length: 14 residues. Written as DNA, the CDR3 is TGTGCCACCAGCAGCACATTACTAGCGGACGAGCAGTACTTC. It specifies CATSSTLLADEQYF.

This chain connects TRBV2 to TRBJ1-5, with TRBD1 as a possible D gene (6 bases). V was cut by 2 bases and J by 2 bases, with 7 bases left in between. The CDR3 covers 14 residues. The germline V gene encodes CDR1 SNHLY and CDR2 FYNNEI. CDR3: CASSENRGNQPQHF. DNA for the CDR3: TGTGCCAGCAGTGAAAACAGGGGCAATCAGCCCCAGCATTTT.

The chain is built from TRBV6-6 and TRBJ2-5; 10 positions match TRBD2. The CDR3 is made up of 15 amino acids. Unmatched junction bases numbered 6, after V lost 5 bases and J lost 3 bases. CDR1 and CDR2 from the germline V gene are MNHNY and SVGAGI (reference sequence). CDR3 sequence reads: CASSPSGSGKETQYF. The CDR3 DNA follows: TGTGCCAGCAGTCCTAGCGGGAGCGGGAAAGAGACCCAGTACTTC.

The chain has TRBV19 and TRBJ1-5, with 7 bases fitting TRBD1. The V segment lost 8 bases and the J segment 3 bases; nucleotides outside the gene matches: 7. The CDR3 consists of 14 residues. Germline values: CDR1 LNHDA, CDR2 SQIVND (reference sequence). The chain's CDR3 is CASRTGVLNQPQHF. CDR3 nucleotides: TGTGCCAGTCGGACAGGAGTACTCAATCAGCCCCAGCATTTT.

With regard to this clone: Mismatch with germline at one junction end may stem from a read error. The chain combines TRBV7-9 with TRBJ1-5, with TRBD1 identical over 11 bases. This CDR3 region has 17 residues. CDR1 is SEHNR, CDR2 FQNEAQ, per germline (reference sequence). This chain's CDR3 is CASSLGPDRGRYQSQHF. The CDR3, as DNA: TGTGCCAGCAGCTTAGGTCCGGACAGGGGGCGATATCAGTCCCAGCATTTT.

The chain carries TRBV30 and TRBJ2-7, with no clear D. Trimming took off 3 bases at V and 5 bases at J, with 17 bases between the two ends. Germline V gene lookup returns CDR1 GTSNPN and CDR2 SVGIG (reference sequence). This CDR3 spans 14 amino acids. CDR3 in DNA: TGTGCCTGGAGGTCATCCTATAAAAGAAACGAGCAGTACTTC. This translates into CAWRSSYKRNEQYF. The variable domain in full, completed from reference TRBV30 and TRBJ2-7, reads SQTIHQWPATLVQPVGSPLSLECTVEGTSNPNLYWYRQAAGRGLQLLFYSVGIGQISSEVPQNLSASRPQDRQFILSSKKLLLSDSGFYLCAWRSSYKRNEQYFGPGTRLTVT.

J is TRBJ1-4 and V is TRBV6-5, with 7 nucleotides matching TRBD1. J was trimmed by 10 bases and V by 7 bases; bases with no gene match: 12. Germline CDR1 MNHEY, CDR2 SVGAGI. This CDR3 is 14 amino acids long. The CDR3 sequence is CASKGQASWGKLFF. In DNA form, the CDR3 reads TGTGCCAGCAAAGGACAGGCCTCGTGGGGAAAACTGTTTTTT.

V and J are TRBV28 and TRBJ1-5, with D possibly TRBD1 on 5 matching bases. Trimming took off 6 bases at V and 7 bases at J, with 16 bases between the two ends. From germline, CDR1 is MDHEN and CDR2 SYDVKM. CDR3 length: 14 amino acids. CDR3 residues: CASSMGGLGQPQHF. The CDR3 bases are TGTGCCAGCAGCATGGGGGGACTCGGCCAGCCCCAGCATTTT.

This clone was counted a few times. The chain recombines TRBV18 with TRBJ1-2; TRBD1 is a possible D gene (6 bases). Trimming shortened V by 4 bases and J by 5 bases, and 14 bases separated the two germline ends. This CDR3 is 14 amino acids long. Looked up from germline, CDR1 is KGHSH and CDR2 is LQKENI. CDR3 residues: CASSLRTEYYGYTF. The DNA for the CDR3 is TGTGCCAGCTCACTACGGACAGAATATTATGGCTACACCTTC.

This clone was recorded a few times. The rearrangement links TRBV29-1 to TRBJ1-5; D perhaps matches TRBD1 (5 bases). This CDR3 has 13 residues. Germline lookup yields CDR1 SQVTM and CDR2 ANQGSEA. V was pared by 4 bases and J by 3 bases, with 10 bases between. CDR3 DNA: TGCAGCGTTGGGGGGGGTTTCAATCAGCCCCAGCATTTT. Residues: CSVGGGFNQPQHF.

The gene calls are TRBV7-2 and TRBJ1-1; a possible D gene is TRBD1 (5 bases). Trimming pared 5 bases from V and 5 bases from J, leaving 15 bases between. Germline CDR1 reads SGHTA; CDR2 reads FQGNSA. The CDR3 spans 14 residues. DNA of the CDR3: TGTGCCAGCAGCATTCTTTGGGGGGAGACTGAAGCTTTCTTT. Its protein is CASSILWGETEAFF.

This clone came up once. The chain joins TRBV18 to TRBJ2-1, with D perhaps TRBD2 (5 bases). V was shortened by 3 bases and J by 1 base, with 10 bases between the two germline ends. The CDR3 consists of 15 residues. The V gene's germline CDR1 is KGHSH and CDR2 LQKENI. CDR3 nucleotide sequence: TGTGCCAGCTCACCCCCGCTAGCTTCCTACAATGAGCAGTTCTTC. Its translation: CASSPPLASYNEQFF.

This clone was detected a few times. The chain combines TRBV28 with TRBJ2-1; 10 bases fit TRBD2. This CDR3 has 16 residues. Germline CDR1 MDHEN, CDR2 SYDVKM. J was trimmed by 4 bases and V by 6 bases; bases with no gene match: 9. The CDR3 region has the DNA TGTGCCAGCAGCTCCCTCCCTAGCGGGAGTTACAATGAGCAGTTCTTC. Encoded protein: CASSSLPSGSYNEQFF.

This chain joins TRBV5-6 and TRBJ1-2, with D possibly matching TRBD1 (6 bases). The germline V and J ends were trimmed by 3 bases and 6 bases, with 15 bases remaining between them. The CDR3 spans 14 residues. Looked up from germline, CDR1 is SGHDT and CDR2 is YYEEEE. The CDR3 reads CASSWGHNPHGYTF. The CDR3 coding sequence is TGTGCCAGCAGCTGGGGACATAATCCCCATGGCTACACCTTC.

This clone has more than one count but fewer than ten. CDR3 protein: CASSVGQGGTDTQYF. The CDR3, as DNA: TGTGCCAGCAGCGTAGGGCAGGGAGGGACAGATACGCAGTATTTT. The chain recombines TRBV9 with TRBJ2-3, with 7 bases identical to TRBD2. Looked up from germline, CDR1 is SGDLS and CDR2 is YYNGEE. The CDR3 runs to 15 residues. After removal of 0 bases from V and 3 bases from J, the junction contained 4 bases not matched to a gene.